One and the same sample provided the 31 T cell receptor beta chains below, sequenced in a study of a mutant IDH1 vaccine in newly diagnosed glioma. Their antigen targets remain unknown. The time point denotes: week 35, safety follow-up. The investigators gave 300 ug of mutant IDH1 20-mer peptide in each vaccine dose, together with topical imiquimod. TCRdb's table, derived via immunoSEQ multiplex PCR, lists solely in-frame clones and lacks some. This table has roughly 38,000 clones, around 87% appearing once. The material was PBMCs, obtained from a glioma patient whose treatment included an IDH1 peptide vaccine. The receptors derive from a man aged 40-50 years with glioma.

The chain carries TRBV5-1 and TRBJ2-3; tentative D call: TRBD1 (5 bases). CDR1 SGHRS and CDR2 YFSETQ come from the germline V gene. The CDR3 runs 16 residues. V shed 0 bases and J shed 3 bases, with 14 bases lying between them. CDR3 sequence reads: CASSLASSYRTDTQYF. CDR3 DNA: TGCGCCAGCAGCTTGGCGAGCAGTTACAGGACAGATACGCAGTATTTT.

This clone was detected once. This chain links TRBV4-2 with TRBJ2-3, with 9 bases lining up with TRBD2. V lost 0 bases, J lost 0 bases, and 10 bases stayed unmatched. Germline V gives CDR1 LGHNA, CDR2 YNFKEQ. CDR3 length equals 19 residues. The CDR3: CASSQDTAGGTSSTDTQYF. CDR3 in DNA: TGTGCCAGCAGCCAAGATACAGCGGGGGGTACGTCTAGCACAGATACGCAGTATTTT.

The chain carries TRBV7-2 and TRBJ2-3; TRBD2 aligns across 7 bases. Germline V gene data show CDR1 as SGHTA and CDR2 as FQGNSA. The CDR3 length is 14 residues. Trimming at V came to 5 bases and at J to 2 bases, leaving 4 bases not matched to a gene. CDR3 sequence reads: CASSLTSDTDTQYF. For the CDR3, the DNA is TGTGCCAGCAGCCTAACTAGCGACACAGATACGCAGTATTTT.

The genes are TRBV28 and TRBJ1-2; D may be TRBD1 (6 bases). V lost 2 bases to trimming and J lost 6 bases, with 10 bases between them. This CDR3 has 13 amino acids. Looked up from germline, CDR1 is MDHEN and CDR2 is SYDVKM. The CDR3: CASSLIQGNGYTF. The CDR3 nucleotides are TGTGCCAGCAGTTTAATCCAGGGGAATGGCTACACCTTC.

The chain joins TRBV9 to TRBJ1-2, with unresolved D. V was trimmed by 6 bases and J by 1 base, leaving 7 bases between them. Per germline, CDR1 SGDLS and CDR2 YYNGEE. CDR3 size: 12 residues. The chain's CDR3 is CASNTVNYGYTF. Written as DNA, the CDR3 is TGTGCCAGCAACACAGTTAACTATGGCTACACCTTC.

The CDR3 sequence is CASSVLWGSFNNEQFF. The CDR3 DNA reads TGTGCCAGCAGCGTTTTGTGGGGGAGTTTCAACAATGAGCAGTTCTTC. The gene calls are TRBV13 and TRBJ2-1; D tentatively reads TRBD1 or TRBD2 (5 bases each). The CDR3 is 16 amino acids. Per the germline V gene, CDR1 is PRHDT and CDR2 is FYEKMQ (reference sequence). Trimming cost V 5 bases and J 5 bases, with 19 bases left between them.

The chain is built from TRBV28 and TRBJ1-1; no firm D call. The germline gives CDR1 MDHEN, CDR2 SYDVKM. The CDR3 spans 11 residues. V lost 6 bases to trimming and J lost 8 bases, with 10 bases between them. In DNA, the CDR3 is TGTGCCAGCAGCTTCATCCAAGAAGCTTTCTTT. It yields the protein CASSFIQEAFF.

J is TRBJ1-6 and V is TRBV30; unclear D gene. Germline V gives CDR1 GTSNPN, CDR2 SVGIG (reference sequence). V was shortened by 4 bases and J by 10 bases, with 20 bases between the two germline ends. This CDR3 region has 15 residues. CDR3 bases: TGTGCCTGGACTCTCCTGAGTGATCTGGGATCACCCCTCCACTTT. Amino acids: CAWTLLSDLGSPLHF.

The V gene is TRBV6-1, the J gene TRBJ1-3, with D hard to call. Trimming stripped 3 bases from V and 4 bases from J, with 10 bases between. CDR3 length equals 14 residues. The germline V gene has CDR1 MNHNS and CDR2 SASEGT. CDR3 loop: CASSDLLRGNTIYF. The CDR3 nucleotides read TGTGCCAGCAGTGATCTCCTCCGCGGAAACACCATATATTTT.

This clone has just one count. The chain has TRBV28 and TRBJ1-4; D ambiguous. The CDR3 extends over 12 amino acids. Germline CDR1 reads MDHEN; CDR2 reads SYDVKM. Deletions cut 0 bases from V and 7 bases from J, with 3 bases between. In nucleotides, the CDR3 is TGTGCCAGCAGTTTATGGGGTGAAAAACTGTTTTTT. Translated, it gives CASSLWGEKLFF.

This clone occurred a few times. This chain joins TRBV6-5 and TRBJ2-5; no definite D call. The germline V gene has CDR1 MNHEY and CDR2 SVGAGI. Trimming took off 4 bases at V and 4 bases at J, with 16 bases between the two ends. CDR3 length: 15 amino acids. DNA for the CDR3: TGTGCCAGCAGTTTAGTCGACGGCGTAGGAGAGACCCAGTACTTC. Its protein product is CASSLVDGVGETQYF.

The chain is built from TRBV4-1 and TRBJ2-1; possible D gene TRBD1, 6 bases. V lost 4 bases to trimming and J lost 1 base, with 14 bases between them. The CDR3 extends over 16 amino acids. The germline V gene encodes CDR1 MGHRA and CDR2 YSYEKL. The CDR3 sequence is CASSLRTETSYNEQFF. CDR3 sequence (DNA): TGCGCCAGCAGCCTTCGGACAGAGACATCCTACAATGAGCAGTTCTTC.

The CDR3 is CAWNYYNSPLHF. CDR3 DNA sequence: TGTGCCTGGAACTACTATAATTCACCCCTCCACTTT. The rearrangement joins TRBV30 to TRBJ1-6; D uncertain. Trimming removed 4 bases at V and 3 bases at J, with 4 bases between. CDR1 and CDR2 (germline): GTSNPN, SVGIG (reference sequence). The CDR3 covers 12 residues.

The chain is built from TRBV27 and TRBJ2-5, with TRBD2 identical over 7 bases. Germline-derived CDR1 and CDR2 are MNHEY and SMNVEV (reference sequence). CDR3 length: 14 amino acids. The ends lost 4 bases at V and 1 base at J; junction bases unmatched: 3. The chain's CDR3 is CASSWEGPQETQYF. The CDR3 DNA sequence: TGTGCCAGCAGTTGGGAGGGGCCCCAAGAGACCCAGTACTTC.

This chain joins TRBV11-1 and TRBJ2-1; the match to TRBD2 covers 8 bases. This CDR3 has 16 residues. The germline V gene has CDR1 SGHAT and CDR2 FQDESV (reference sequence). Germline trimming cut 1 base from V and 9 bases from J; bases unmatched to any gene: 11. The CDR3 loop is CASSLVAGRVWGEQFF. As DNA, the CDR3 is TGTGCCAGCAGCTTAGTAGCCGGGAGGGTGTGGGGTGAGCAGTTCTTC.

The rearrangement joins TRBV6-1 to TRBJ2-6, with a weak D call TRBD1 (6 bases). The CDR3 is 15 residues long. Germline V gives CDR1 MNHNS, CDR2 SASEGT. Trimming pared 6 bases from V and 0 bases from J, leaving 9 bases between. The CDR3 loop is CASRDSSSGANVLTF. As DNA, the CDR3 is TGTGCCAGCAGGGACAGCTCCTCTGGGGCCAACGTCCTGACTTTC.

The genes are TRBV6-1 and TRBJ2-7; D is possibly TRBD2 (5 bases). The CDR3 runs to 15 residues. Trimming removed 5 bases at V and 2 bases at J, with 16 bases between. Germline V gene sequence: CDR1 MNHNS, CDR2 SASEGT. The CDR3 DNA is TGTGCCAGCAGTATCGGGATCCTAGGGACCTACGAGCAGTACTTC. Translation gives CASSIGILGTYEQYF.

CDR3 protein: CASSLYGDQPQHF. CDR3 in DNA: TGTGCCAGCAGCTTGTATGGGGATCAGCCCCAGCATTTT. This chain connects TRBV5-4 to TRBJ1-5; D unclear. Germline V gene sequence: CDR1 SGHNT, CDR2 YYREEE (reference sequence). Trimming shortened V by 1 base and J by 5 bases, and 7 bases separated the two germline ends. The CDR3 spans 13 residues.

The chain carries TRBV27 and TRBJ2-5; D may be TRBD1 (6 bases). This CDR3 has 16 amino acids. The V gene's germline CDR1 is MNHEY and CDR2 SMNVEV (reference sequence). Trimming took off 5 bases at V and 5 bases at J, with 21 bases between the two ends. The CDR3 DNA sequence: TGTGCCAGCAGTGACCCCAGGGGCCTCACTAAGGAGACCCAGTACTTC. Translated, it gives CASSDPRGLTKETQYF.

This clone was found a few times. At one of its ends the junction is not consistent with the germline gene, which may arise from a read error. The V and J genes are TRBV7-7 and TRBJ2-6; no firm D call. Germline lookup yields CDR1 SSHAT and CDR2 FNYEAQ (reference sequence). There are 14 residues in the CDR3. For the CDR3, the DNA is TGTGCTAGCAGCCCGGGCTCTGGGGCCAACGTCCTGACTTTC. It specifies CASSPGSGANVLTF.

This chain joins TRBV4-2 and TRBJ2-1, with a tentative D call TRBD2 (5 bases). CDR3 size: 15 residues. V was pared by 1 base and J by 8 bases, with 15 bases between. Germline CDR1 and CDR2: LGHNA and YNFKEQ. CDR3 residues: CASSQVQRLGDEQFF. The DNA of the CDR3 is TGTGCCAGCAGCCAAGTCCAGCGGCTTGGCGATGAGCAGTTCTTC.

V usage is TRBV6-6 and J usage is TRBJ2-2; D remains unclear. CDR1 and CDR2 from the germline V gene are MNHNY and SVGAGI (reference sequence). The CDR3 covers 15 residues. Trimming pared 4 bases from V and 0 bases from J, leaving 9 bases between. The CDR3 DNA follows: TGTGCCAGCAGTTCCGCCGGTGCGAACACCGGGGAGCTGTTTTTT. Protein product: CASSSAGANTGELFF.

By proportion, this clone is medium-sized. J is TRBJ1-1 and V is TRBV2, with no clear D. CDR1 is SNHLY and CDR2 is FYNNEI in the germline V gene. The CDR3 is 13 residues long. V lost 9 bases, J lost 1 base, and 12 bases lay in between. The CDR3 spells CASIRWGNTEAFF. The DNA for the CDR3 is TGTGCCAGTATCAGGTGGGGGAACACTGAAGCTTTCTTT. The full variable domain, rest sourced from reference TRBV2 and TRBJ1-1, is EPEVTQTPSHQVTQMGQEVILRCVPISNHLYFYWYRQILGQKVEFLVSFYNNEISEKSEIFDDQFSVERPDGSNFTLKIRSTKLEDSAMYFCASIRWGNTEAFFGQGTRLTVV.

The J gene is TRBJ1-4, the V gene TRBV19, with no clear D. Germline V CDR1 and CDR2: LNHDA, SQIVND (reference sequence). The CDR3 totals 16 residues. The V end lost 3 bases, the J end lost 0 bases, and 11 bases lay between the germline ends. The CDR3 region is CASSILTSATNEKLFF. CDR3 bases: TGTGCCAGTAGTATCCTAACTTCCGCAACTAATGAAAAACTGTTTTTT.

This chain connects TRBV5-4 to TRBJ2-5, with no clear D. This CDR3 contains 15 residues. The V gene lost 2 bases and the J gene lost 5 bases, with 16 bases spanning the gap. Per the germline V gene, CDR1 is SGHNT and CDR2 is YYREEE (reference sequence). CDR3 bases: TGTGCCAGCAGCTTTGACGCTCTTCTCCCGGAGACCCAGTACTTC. The encoded protein is CASSFDALLPETQYF.

This clone was detected once. The chain links TRBV10-3 to TRBJ2-2; the D gene is possibly TRBD1 (6 bases). With 3 bases removed from V and 2 bases from J, the gap between germline ends came to 13 bases. Germline V CDR1 and CDR2: ENHRY, SYGVKD. CDR3 size: 16 residues. CDR3 loop: CAISESRTVNTGELFF. CDR3 coding DNA: TGTGCCATCAGTGAATCCAGGACAGTTAACACCGGGGAGCTGTTTTTT.

The chain has TRBV7-2 and TRBJ2-3, with 15 bases matching TRBD2. CDR1 and CDR2 from the germline V gene are SGHTA and FQGNSA. J gave up 2 bases and V 6 bases, and 6 bases lay outside the gene matches. This CDR3 contains 17 residues. Here the CDR3 reads CASRPGTSGGSTDTQYF. The CDR3, as DNA: TGTGCCAGCAGACCCGGGACTAGCGGGGGGTCCACAGATACGCAGTATTTT.

This chain connects TRBV11-3 to TRBJ2-2; D is unresolved. V dropped 1 base and J dropped 1 base, with 4 bases sitting between them. There are 14 residues in the CDR3. Germline CDR1 reads SGHNT; CDR2 reads YENEEA. This CDR3 is CASSLGQNTGELFF. The CDR3 bases are TGTGCCAGCAGCTTAGGGCAGAACACCGGGGAGCTGTTTTTT.

V gene TRBV28 combines with J gene TRBJ2-1; a weak D match, TRBD2 (6 bases). CDR3 size: 15 residues. Trimming pared 3 bases from V and 3 bases from J, leaving 12 bases between. CDR1 and CDR2 from the germline V gene are MDHEN and SYDVKM. CDR3 in amino acids: CASSFGGVGYNEQFF. The CDR3 DNA follows: TGTGCCAGCAGTTTCGGAGGGGTGGGCTACAATGAGCAGTTCTTC.

The V and J genes are TRBV5-1 and TRBJ1-3; D unclear. Trimming left V 3 bases short and J 2 bases short, with 15 bases between. Germline assignment: CDR1 SGHRS and CDR2 YFSETQ. This CDR3 contains 16 residues. In nucleotides, the CDR3 is TGCGCCAGCAGCTCGGTCACCCGAGGGACTGGAAACACCATATATTTT. This sequence encodes CASSSVTRGTGNTIYF.

The sample holds one count of this clone. The CDR3 DNA reads as TGTGCCAGTAGTGCTAATCTAGCGGAGAAGACCTACGAGCAGTACTTC. Protein sequence: CASSANLAEKTYEQYF. The chain uses TRBV19 and TRBJ2-7; 7 bases are a match to TRBD2. This CDR3 region has 16 residues. CDR1 is LNHDA and CDR2 is SQIVND in the germline V gene (reference sequence). V shed 5 bases and J 2 bases; nucleotides not matched to a gene: 12.